Shown below are 6 T cell receptor beta chains from a single sample sequenced in a study of technical replicates of blood from a few donors. Assay: immunoSEQ multiplex PCR; the TCRdb copy retains only in-frame clones and omits some. The table lists 75,000 to 85,000 clones, over 75% of them singletons. Input material: PBMCs. The source is a human donor in good health. Some clones in this sample may be carry-over from other donors' samples.

Concerning this clone itself: An end of the junction does not agree with germline; a read error may underlie this. V gene TRBV13 combines with J gene TRBJ2-7, with a weak D call TRBD1 (5 bases). Germline V gene data show CDR1 as PRHDT and CDR2 as FYEKMQ (reference sequence). The CDR3 totals 15 residues. The CDR3 DNA reads as TGTGCCAGTAGCTTAAGCAGGGCCATGGCCTACGAGCAGTACTTC. It is translated as CASSLSRAMAYEQYF.

The CDR3 here is CASGLADLTGELFF. The CDR3 DNA sequence: TGTGCCAGCGGACTAGCGGACCTCACCGGGGAGCTGTTTTTT. The rearrangement links TRBV7-9 to TRBJ2-2; 10 bases fit TRBD2. The germline V gene encodes CDR1 SEHNR and CDR2 FQNEAQ (reference sequence). The trim removed 8 bases at V and 4 bases at J, leaving 4 bases unmatched. The CDR3 length is 14 residues. The whole variable domain, remainder taken from reference TRBV7-9 and TRBJ2-2, is DTGVSQNPRHKITKRGQNVTFRCDPISEHNRLYWYRQTLGQGPEFLTYFQNEAQLEKSRLLSDRFSAERPKGSFSTLEIQRTEQGDSAMYLCASGLADLTGELFFGEGSRLTVL.

V is TRBV5-1 and J is TRBJ2-7, with D perhaps TRBD1 (6 bases). CDR3 length: 15 amino acids. The V gene lost 3 bases and the J gene lost 0 bases, with 13 bases spanning the gap. Germline lookup yields CDR1 SGHRS and CDR2 YFSETQ. The CDR3 nucleotides are TGCGCCAGCAGCTCCAGGGGCCTAAGCTCCTACGAGCAGTACTTC. Its protein is CASSSRGLSSYEQYF. The full variable domain, completed using reference TRBV5-1 and TRBJ2-7, is KAGVTQTPRYLIKTRGQQVTLSCSPISGHRSVSWYQQTPGQGLQFLFEYFSETQRNKGNFPGRFSGRQFSNSRSEMNVSTLELGDSALYLCASSSRGLSSYEQYFGPGTRLTVT.

This chain connects TRBV4-3 to TRBJ1-5; D unclear. Germline-derived CDR1 and CDR2 are LGHNA and YSLEER. The CDR3 consists of 14 residues. V was pared by 1 base and J by 6 bases, with 10 bases between. CDR3 sequence: CASSQVFIGQPQHF. The DNA for the CDR3 is TGCGCCAGCAGCCAAGTATTTATCGGTCAGCCCCAGCATTTT.

This rearrangement joins TRBV29-1 to TRBJ1-5; a weak D match, TRBD1 (6 bases). CDR1 and CDR2 (germline): SQVTM, ANQGSEA. The CDR3 is 15 residues long. With 1 base removed from V and 6 bases from J, the gap between germline ends came to 16 bases. The chain's CDR3 is CSVEAARGLGQPQHF. The CDR3 bases are TGCAGCGTTGAAGCGGCCAGGGGATTGGGTCAGCCCCAGCATTTT.

The genes are TRBV10-2 and TRBJ2-1; D possibly corresponds to TRBD1 (5 bases). The CDR3 spans 13 residues. Germline CDR1 and CDR2: WSHSY and SAAADI. The V and J ends lost 6 bases and 6 bases respectively, with 12 bases between them. The CDR3 region is CASSKGWGNEQFF. Written as DNA, the CDR3 is TGCGCCAGCAGCAAGGGGTGGGGCAATGAGCAGTTCTTC.